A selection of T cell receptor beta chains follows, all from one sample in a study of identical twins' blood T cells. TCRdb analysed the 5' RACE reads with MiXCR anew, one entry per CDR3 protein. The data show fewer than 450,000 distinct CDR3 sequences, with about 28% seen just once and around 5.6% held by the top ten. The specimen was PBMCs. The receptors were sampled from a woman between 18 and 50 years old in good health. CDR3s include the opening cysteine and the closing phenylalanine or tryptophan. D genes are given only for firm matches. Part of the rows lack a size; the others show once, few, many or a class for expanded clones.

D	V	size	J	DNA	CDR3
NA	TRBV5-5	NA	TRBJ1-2	TGTGCCAGCACTACTACGGGGGCAAGAATTGGCTACACCTTC	CASTTTGARIGYTF
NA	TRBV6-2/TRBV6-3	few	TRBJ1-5	TGTGCCAGCAGTACCTGGGGGAACAATCAGCCCCAGCATTTT	CASSTWGNNQPQHF
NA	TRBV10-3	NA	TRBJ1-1	TGTGCCATCAGTGGGAACGCTGAAGCTTTCTTT	CAISGNAEAFF
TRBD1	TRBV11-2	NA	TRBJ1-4	TGTGCCAGCAGCACCCGACAGGGCGGTAATGAAAAACTGTTTTTT	CASSTRQGGNEKLFF
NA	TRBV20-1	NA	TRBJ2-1	TGCAGTGCTAGTGAGGGCTCCTACAATGAGCAGTTCTTC	CSASEGSYNEQFF
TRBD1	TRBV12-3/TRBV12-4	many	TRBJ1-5	TGTGCCAGCAGTTCCGACAGGGGCAATCAGCCCCAGCATTTT	CASSSDRGNQPQHF
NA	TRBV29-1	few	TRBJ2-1	TGCAGCGTCTCTCGGGGTAACAATGAGCAGTTCTTC	CSVSRGNNEQFF
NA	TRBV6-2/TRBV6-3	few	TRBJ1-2	TGTGCCAGCAGCTACCAGGGGGGCTACACCTTC	CASSYQGGYTF
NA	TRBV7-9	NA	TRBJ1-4	TGTGCCAGCAGCCGCGACAGCCGTAATGAAAAACTGTTTTTT	CASSRDSRNEKLFF
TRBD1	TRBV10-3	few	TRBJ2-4	TGTGCCATTGGACAGGGGGGGGACATTCAGTACTTC	CAIGQGGDIQYF
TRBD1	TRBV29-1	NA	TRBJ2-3	TGCAGCGTAGGGACAGCCGCAGATACGCAGTATTTT	CSVGTAADTQYF
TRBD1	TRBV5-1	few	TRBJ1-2	TGCGCCAGCAGCTTGCGTCTTGACAGGGCAGGCCCTCCCTTC	CASSLRLDRAGPPF